The source of this T cell receptor beta chain is a study of blood T cell repertoires in COVID-19. Germline V lookup: CDR1 SGHVS, CDR2 FNYEAQ. The CDR3 has 16 amino acids. After removal of 5 bases from V and 2 bases from J, the junction contained 8 bases not matched to a gene. Clones were sequenced by immunoSEQ multiplex PCR, and TCRdb holds only the in-frame ones, with some missing. Of some 310,000 clones listed, roughly 90% are singletons. The V and J genes are TRBV7-6 and TRBJ1-4; 7 bases are shared with TRBD1. Input material: PBMCs or T cells enriched from blood (not recorded which). The receptor's source is a woman aged 25 to 39 who had recovered from COVID-19. CDR3 in amino acids: CASSTRGGLTNEKLFF. CDR3 nucleotides: TGTGCCAGCAGCACTCGAGGGGGCTTGACTAATGAAAAACTGTTTTTT.